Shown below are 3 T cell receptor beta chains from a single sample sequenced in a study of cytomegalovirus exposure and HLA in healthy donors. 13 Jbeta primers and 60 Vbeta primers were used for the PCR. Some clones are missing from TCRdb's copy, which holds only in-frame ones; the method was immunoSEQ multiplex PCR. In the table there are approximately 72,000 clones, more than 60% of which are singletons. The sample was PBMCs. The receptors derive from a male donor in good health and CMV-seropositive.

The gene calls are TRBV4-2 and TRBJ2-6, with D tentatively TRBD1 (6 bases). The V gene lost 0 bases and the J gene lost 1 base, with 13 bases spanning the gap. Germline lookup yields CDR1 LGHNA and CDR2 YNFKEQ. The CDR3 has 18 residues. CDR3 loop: CASSQDAGAKSGANVLTF. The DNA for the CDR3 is TGTGCCAGCAGCCAAGATGCAGGGGCGAAGTCTGGGGCCAACGTCCTGACTTTC.

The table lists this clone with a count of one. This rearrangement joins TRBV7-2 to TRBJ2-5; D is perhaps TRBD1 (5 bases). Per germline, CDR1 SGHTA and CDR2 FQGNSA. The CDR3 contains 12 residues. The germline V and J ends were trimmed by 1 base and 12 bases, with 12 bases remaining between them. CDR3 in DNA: TGTGCCAGCAGCTTAGACGGCAGGGAAGAGTACTTC. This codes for CASSLDGREEYF.

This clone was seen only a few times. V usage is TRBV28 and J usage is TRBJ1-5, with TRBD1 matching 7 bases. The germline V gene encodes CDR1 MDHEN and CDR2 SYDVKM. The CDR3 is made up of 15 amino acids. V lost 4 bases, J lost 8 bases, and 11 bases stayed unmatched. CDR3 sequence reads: CASSSWRGLFEPQHF. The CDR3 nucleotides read TGTGCCAGCAGTTCCTGGAGGGGGCTATTTGAGCCCCAGCATTTT.